Listed below are T cell receptor beta chains from one sample, sequenced in a study of blood T cell repertoires in COVID-19. Profiled with immunoSEQ multiplex PCR; TCRdb holds only in-frame clones, not every one. Counted here are 75,000 or so clones, roughly 87% occurring once; the ten biggest clones make up 7.3%. Material: peripheral blood. Receptors were obtained from a man aged 65 to 85 with acute or convalescent COVID-19. The CDR3 runs from the conserved cysteine through the conserved F or W. D genes are given only for firm matches. Only part of the rows carry a size: once, few, many, or a class if the clone is expanded.

- | TRBJ1-5 | TRBV2 | 15 | TRBD1 | CASRAGQGSNQPQHF | TGTGCCAGCAGGGCCGGACAGGGGAGCAATCAGCCCCAGCATTTT
few | TRBJ1-5 | TRBV4-1 | 15 | - | CASSQGTEVYQPQHF | TGCGCCAGCAGCCAAGGGACAGAGGTATATCAGCCCCAGCATTTT
- | TRBJ2-7 | TRBV7-7 | 13 | - | CASSLTGNNEQYF | TGTGCTAGCAGCTTAACCGGGAACAACGAGCAGTACTTC
- | TRBJ1-6 | TRBV3-1/TRBV3-2 | 16 | - | CASSQDTTGGNSPLHF | TGTGCCAGCAGCCAAGATACGACTGGGGGGAATTCACCCCTCCACTTT
- | TRBJ2-1 | TRBV28 | 14 | - | CASSRWGGRNEQFF | TGTGCCAGCAGTCGGTGGGGGGGCCGGAATGAGCAGTTCTTC
- | TRBJ1-4 | TRBV10-3 | 19 | TRBD1 | CAISERRLGSGGEGEKLFF | TGTGCCATCAGTGAGAGGCGGTTAGGGTCAGGGGGCGAGGGTGAAAAACTGTTTTTT
- | TRBJ1-5 | TRBV7-8 | 15 | - | CASSLGSGSGQPQHF | TGTGCCAGCAGCTTAGGCTCAGGGTCGGGTCAGCCCCAGCATTTT
once | TRBJ2-2 | TRBV4-3 | 15 | - | CASSPATRRTGELFF | TGCGCCAGCAGCCCCGCCACTAGACGCACCGGGGAGCTGTTTTTT
- | TRBJ2-3 | TRBV9 | 16 | TRBD2 | CASSPRGLASTDTQYF | TGTGCCAGCAGCCCAAGAGGACTAGCCAGCACAGATACGCAGTATTTT
- | TRBJ2-5 | TRBV5-1 | 15 | TRBD2 | CASSFGGGRQETQYF | TGCGCCAGCAGCTTTGGCGGGGGGAGGCAAGAGACCCAGTACTTC
- | TRBJ1-4 | TRBV5-4 | 15 | TRBD1 | CASNRGPGGDEKLFF | TGTGCCAGCAACAGGGGGCCAGGGGGAGACGAAAAACTGTTTTTT
- | TRBJ1-1 | TRBV18 | 13 | - | CASSPLQDTEAFF | TGTGCCAGCTCACCTCTTCAGGACACTGAAGCTTTCTTT
- | TRBJ1-3 | TRBV5-1 | 16 | - | CASSLGGESPGNTIYF | TGCGCCAGCAGCTTGGGGGGAGAATCTCCTGGAAACACCATATATTTT
- | TRBJ1-1 | TRBV10-2 | 15 | - | CASRPRTNRNTEAFF | TGCGCCAGCAGACCAAGGACAAACCGGAACACTGAAGCTTTCTTT
- | TRBJ2-7 | TRBV24-1 | 15 | TRBD1 | CATSDPGQGAYEQYF | TGTGCCACCAGTGATCCGGGACAGGGGGCCTACGAGCAGTACTTC
- | TRBJ2-2 | TRBV6-5 | 14 | - | CASSYQDRTGELFF | TGTGCCAGCAGTTACCAGGACAGAACCGGGGAGCTGTTTTTT
- | TRBJ2-3 | TRBV19 | 15 | TRBD1 | CASSNPGQGTDTQYF | TGTGCCAGTAGTAACCCGGGACAGGGGACAGATACGCAGTATTTT
- | TRBJ2-7 | TRBV5-8 | 15 | TRBD2 | CASSGLAGGPYEQYF | TGTGCCAGCAGCGGACTAGCGGGAGGGCCGTACGAGCAGTACTTC
- | TRBJ2-1 | TRBV29-1 | 13 | - | CSVGGAADNEQFF | TGCAGCGTTGGCGGGGCAGCAGACAATGAGCAGTTCTTC
- | TRBJ1-1 | TRBV3-1/TRBV3-2 | 14 | - | CASSQGTANTEAFF | TGTGCCAGCAGCCAAGGGACAGCGAACACTGAAGCTTTCTTT
- | TRBJ2-1 | TRBV27 | 14 | - | CASRDVVVGSRQFF | TGTGCCAGCAGGGACGTGGTGGTCGGGAGTCGGCAGTTCTTC
- | TRBJ1-5 | TRBV6-4 | 22 | TRBD1 | CASSDSCDRGLTVVRMNQPQHF | TGTGCCAGCAGTGACTCGTGTGACAGGGGGCTGACGGTGGTAAGGATGAATCAGCCCCAGCATTTT
few | TRBJ2-1 | TRBV19 | 13 | - | CASSIAPGNEQFF | TGTGCCAGTAGTATAGCGCCGGGAAATGAGCAGTTCTTC
- | TRBJ1-2 | TRBV10-3 | 14 | TRBD1 | CAITRDRANYGYTF | TGTGCCATCACCCGGGACAGAGCTAACTATGGCTACACCTTC
few | TRBJ2-1 | TRBV6-1 | 16 | - | CASSELLLEPYNEQFF | TGTGCCAGCAGTGAATTGCTGCTAGAGCCCTACAATGAGCAGTTCTTC
- | TRBJ2-2 | TRBV5-4 | 14 | TRBD2 | CASSSSGNTGELFF | TGTGCCAGCAGCTCTAGCGGGAACACCGGGGAGCTGTTTTTT
- | TRBJ2-1 | TRBV9 | 16 | - | CASSVDPGDRYNEQFF | TGTGCCAGCAGCGTAGACCCGGGAGACCGCTACAATGAGCAGTTCTTC
- | TRBJ1-2 | TRBV27 | 18 | TRBD1 | CASSSVRQGRGYRYGYTF | TGTGCCAGCAGTTCTGTTCGACAGGGGCGAGGGTATAGATATGGCTACACCTTC
few | TRBJ1-2 | TRBV6-5 | 13 | - | CASTEGVNYGYTF | TGTGCCAGCACCGAAGGGGTTAACTATGGCTACACCTTC
- | TRBJ2-7 | TRBV10-3 | 12 | - | CAIQGLSYEQYF | TGTGCCATCCAGGGGCTTTCCTACGAGCAGTACTTC
once | TRBJ2-1 | TRBV5-4 | 14 | - | CASSRDPSGNEQFF | TGTGCCAGCAGCAGAGACCCCTCCGGGAATGAGCAGTTCTTC
- | TRBJ1-5 | TRBV19 | 12 | - | CASSRQDQPQHF | TGTGCCAGTAGTAGACAAGATCAGCCCCAGCATTTT
- | TRBJ1-4 | TRBV6-1 | 15 | TRBD1 | CASSETGGTNEKLFF | TGTGCCAGCAGTGAGACAGGGGGCACTAATGAAAAACTGTTTTTT
- | TRBJ1-4 | TRBV11-2 | 15 | - | CASSLAGQVNEKLFF | TGTGCCAGCAGCTTAGCCGGCCAGGTTAATGAAAAACTGTTTTTT
- | TRBJ2-7 | TRBV3-1/TRBV3-2 | 15 | - | CASTLGRGPSYEQYF | TGTGCCAGCACCCTGGGGCGGGGGCCCTCATACGAGCAGTACTTC
- | TRBJ2-3 | TRBV6-5 | 12 | - | CASRDSTDTQYF | TGTGCCAGCAGAGACTCCACAGATACGCAGTATTTT
once | TRBJ2-1 | TRBV4-1 | 15 | - | CASSPHDRSYNEQFF | TGCGCCAGCAGCCCTCATGACAGGTCCTACAATGAGCAGTTCTTC